Listed here are 27 T cell receptor beta chains from one sample, sequenced in a study of spatial heterogeneity in lung cancer. A single record per CDR3 protein comes from TCRdb applying MiXCR to the 5' RACE reads. The data show fewer than 150,000 distinct CDR3 sequences, under 14% seen once. Specified time point: blood at routine non-recurrence follow-up after resection. Specimen: PBMCs, collected at follow-up. The receptors come from a female donor with early-stage non-small cell lung cancer.

This clonotype was picked up a small number of times. The chain has TRBV6-5 and TRBJ1-1; the D is unclear. V shed 0 bases and J shed 5 bases, with 19 bases lying between them. The CDR3 has 17 amino acids. Germline V gene sequence: CDR1 MNHEY, CDR2 SVGAGI. In DNA, the CDR3 is TGTGCCAGCAGTTACTCGCCAAACTTATTAACGGGGACTGAAGCTTTCTTT. It encodes CASSYSPNLLTGTEAFF.

The chain's CDR3 is CASSLDLNLQNNEQFF. CDR3 bases: TGTGCCAGCAGCTTGGATCTAAACCTTCAAAACAATGAGCAGTTCTTC. V usage is TRBV5-4 and J usage is TRBJ2-1; D unresolved. Germline CDR1 reads SGHNT; CDR2 reads YYREEE (reference sequence). Trimming stripped 0 bases from V and 5 bases from J, with 15 bases between. This CDR3 spans 16 amino acids.

There are a few counts of this clonotype. V and J are TRBV12-3 or TRBV12-4 and TRBJ1-5; no definite D call. The CDR3 has 15 residues. V lost 5 bases to trimming and J lost 0 bases, with 11 bases between them. CDR3 region: CASSPSMASNQPQHF. DNA of the CDR3: TGTGCCAGCAGTCCCTCGATGGCTAGCAATCAGCCCCAGCATTTT.

This clonotype showed up many times. V usage is TRBV7-8 and J usage is TRBJ2-7; D remains ambiguous. Trimming left V 3 bases short and J 1 base short, with 7 bases between. The germline V gene has CDR1 SGHVS and CDR2 FQNEAQ. The CDR3 sequence is 13 residues long. CDR3 residues: CASSFFGSYEQYV. Here the CDR3 DNA reads TGTGCCAGCAGCTTCTTTGGATCCTACGAGCAGTACGTC.

The chain employs TRBV20-1 and TRBJ2-1, with a tentative D call TRBD2 (5 bases). The germline V and J ends were trimmed by 3 bases and 1 base, with 7 bases remaining between them. CDR1 is DFQATT and CDR2 is SNEGSKA in the germline V gene (reference sequence). This CDR3 contains 13 residues. The CDR3 loop is CSARDWSYNEQFF. Written as DNA, the CDR3 is TGCAGTGCTAGGGACTGGTCCTACAATGAGCAGTTCTTC.

This clonotype has only a few counts. The chain recombines TRBV29-1 with TRBJ2-2; a possible D gene is TRBD1 (6 bases). The CDR3 is made up of 13 amino acids. The V gene's germline CDR1 is SQVTM and CDR2 ANQGSEA. V shed 1 base and J shed 9 bases, with 12 bases lying between them. The CDR3 region has the DNA TGCAGCGTTGAAGCAATGACAGGTCGGGAGCTGTTTTTT. This encodes CSVEAMTGRELFF.

This clonotype was detected ten times or more. The chain recombines TRBV6-2 or TRBV6-3 with TRBJ2-7, with a tentative D call TRBD1 (5 bases). The length of the CDR3 is 14 residues. Germline V lookup: CDR1 MNHEY, CDR2 SVGEGT. Trimming pared 2 bases from V and 3 bases from J, leaving 11 bases between. The CDR3 DNA reads TGTGCCAGCAGTTACGGAAGGACACACTACGAGCAGTACGTC. It encodes CASSYGRTHYEQYV.

This clonotype has just a few counts. This sequence joins TRBV5-4 and TRBJ2-3; 7 positions match TRBD2. The germline CDR1 and CDR2 sequences are SGHNT and YYREEE (reference sequence). The CDR3 totals 15 residues. V lost 0 bases to trimming and J lost 2 bases; unmatched junction nucleotides: 3. The CDR3 here is CASSLGGGTTDTQYF. CDR3 DNA sequence: TGTGCCAGCAGCTTGGGGGGAGGGACCACAGATACGCAGTATTTT.

This clonotype was picked up many times. One end of the junction is discordant with germline, which a read error may explain. The gene calls are TRBV29-1 and TRBJ2-3; D gene ambiguous. The germline V gene encodes CDR1 SQVTM and CDR2 ANQGSEA. This CDR3 contains 14 residues. CDR3 sequence (DNA): TGCAGCGTTGAACTAGACTCCCGCACAGATTCGCAGTATTTT. It is translated as CSVELDSRTDSQYF.

The rearrangement links TRBV6-1 to TRBJ1-1; the D gene is possibly TRBD1 (5 bases). Trimming cost V 6 bases and J 4 bases, with 15 bases left between them. Per the germline V gene, CDR1 is MNHNS and CDR2 is SASEGT. This CDR3 is 14 amino acids long. CDR3 region: CASRLQDRGTEAFF. Written as DNA, the CDR3 is TGTGCCAGCAGGCTACAGGATCGAGGCACTGAAGCTTTCTTT.

The CDR3 here is CASSLVGRHSGELFF. CDR3 nucleotide sequence: TGTGCCAGCAGCTTAGTCGGGAGACATAGCGGGGAGCTGTTTTTT. This chain links TRBV11-2 with TRBJ2-2, with D possibly TRBD2 on 6 matching bases. Germline CDR1 is SGHAT and CDR2 is FQNNGV. V was cut by 1 base and J by 7 bases, with 13 bases left in between. This CDR3 contains 15 residues. Supplemented by reference TRBV11-2 and TRBJ2-2, the full variable domain reads EAGVAQSPRYKIIEKRQSVAFWCNPISGHATLYWYQQILGQGPKLLIQFQNNGVVDDSQLPKDRFSAERLKGVDSTLKIQPAKLEDSAVYLCASSLVGRHSGELFFGEGSRLTVL.

This clonotype showed up many times. Here the CDR3 DNA reads TGTGCCAGCAGCCCTCGTACGCAGTATTTT. Translating gives CASSPRTQYF. This chain joins TRBV21-1 and TRBJ2-3. TRBV21-1 is a documented pseudogene. The CDR3 contains 10 residues.

This clonotype was counted between two and nine times. This sequence joins TRBV3-1 and TRBJ1-6; D call uncertain. Germline V gives CDR1 LGHDT, CDR2 YNNKEL (reference sequence). V lost 2 bases, J lost 14 bases, and 13 bases lay in between. There are 13 residues in the CDR3. The CDR3 is CASSQNYYRTLHF. Written as DNA, the CDR3 is TGTGCCAGCAGCCAAAATTACTATCGCACCCTCCACTTT.

The rearrangement links TRBV14 to TRBJ1-2; D gene unclear. Per the germline V gene, CDR1 is SGHDN and CDR2 is FVKESK. V dropped 1 base and J dropped 4 bases, with 13 bases sitting between them. The CDR3 totals 15 residues. CDR3 nucleotide sequence: TGTGCCAGCAGCCAAGTTGACGATTCCCCCTATGGCTACACCTTC. Protein product: CASSQVDDSPYGYTF.

V gene TRBV5-1 combines with J gene TRBJ2-1, with TRBD1 matching 9 bases. V dropped 2 bases and J dropped 4; count of bases not matched to a gene: 4. Germline loops: CDR1 SGHRS, CDR2 YFSETQ. This CDR3 is built from 15 residues. The CDR3 region is CASSLGDRVYNEQFF. Written as DNA, the CDR3 is TGCGCCAGCAGCTTAGGGGACAGGGTATACAATGAGCAGTTCTTC.

The rearrangement links TRBV21-1 to TRBJ2-4; the table's D gene call, TRBD1, was not cross checked with the DNA. TRBV21-1 is described as a pseudogene. This CDR3 is built from 16 residues. The CDR3 DNA sequence: TGTGCCAGCAGCAAAGGACAGGGTTGGTCCAAAAACATTCAGTACTTC. Encoded protein: CASSKGQGWSKNIQYF.

In this sample, this clonotype turned up a few times. V is TRBV24-1 and J is TRBJ2-5; D is perhaps TRBD2 (6 bases). This CDR3 has 13 amino acids. V was trimmed by 4 bases and J by 5 bases, leaving 10 bases between them. From germline, CDR1 is KGHDR and CDR2 SFDVKD. Here the CDR3 reads CATSEGLWETQYF. The CDR3 DNA reads TGTGCCACCAGTGAGGGACTCTGGGAGACCCAGTACTTC.

This chain joins TRBV29-1 and TRBJ2-3; TRBD2 is a possible D gene (6 bases). Germline CDR1 is SQVTM and CDR2 is ANQGSEA. Between the trimmed V and J ends, which lost 7 bases and 1 base, there was a span of 9 bases. The CDR3 spans 12 residues. The CDR3 DNA sequence: TGCAGCGGCGCGGGACGCACAGATACGCAGTATTTT. Its protein product is CSGAGRTDTQYF.

The V and J genes are TRBV7-9 and TRBJ1-5; TRBD1 agrees at 11 bases. Losses at the gene ends were 4 bases for V and 1 base for J; bases not matched to a gene: 6. CDR3 length: 17 residues. Germline CDR1 and CDR2: SEHNR and FQNEAQ (reference sequence). The CDR3 coding sequence is TGTGCCAGCAGCTCCGGGACAGGGGGATCGAGCAATCAGCCCCAGCATTTT. Translating gives CASSSGTGGSSNQPQHF.

The genes are TRBV20-1 and TRBJ2-6; D is perhaps TRBD1 (5 bases). Germline V lookup: CDR1 DFQATT, CDR2 SNEGSKA (reference sequence). The length of the CDR3 is 15 residues. V was pared by 3 bases and J by 0 bases, with 9 bases between. CDR3 sequence: CSASPDSSGANVLTF. The CDR3, as DNA: TGCAGTGCTAGTCCCGACAGCTCTGGGGCCAACGTCCTGACTTTC.

This clonotype was recorded a few times. The chain uses TRBV24-1 and TRBJ1-1; D call uncertain. Germline V CDR1 and CDR2: KGHDR, SFDVKD. Trimming removed 10 bases from V and 0 bases from J, with 11 bases in between. The CDR3 runs 13 residues. The CDR3: CATSTAMNTEAFF. CDR3 nucleotide sequence: TGTGCCACTTCGACGGCGATGAACACTGAAGCTTTCTTT.

The chain employs TRBV20-1 and TRBJ2-1; D perhaps matches TRBD2 (5 bases). CDR1 and CDR2 (germline): DFQATT, SNEGSKA (reference sequence). V lost 2 bases and J 15 bases, leaving 17 bases between the germline ends. This CDR3 spans 12 amino acids. The CDR3 DNA reads TGCAGTGCTAGATACGGGGAACTGAGGGTGTTCTTC. It specifies CSARYGELRVFF.

This clonotype showed up just a few times. The chain is built from TRBV5-4 and TRBJ2-5, with TRBD2 matching 11 bases. The CDR3 loop spans 16 amino acids. Germline values: CDR1 SGHNT, CDR2 YYREEE (reference sequence). V was pared by 0 bases and J by 4 bases, with 5 bases of the junction left unmatched. CDR3 sequence (DNA): TGTGCCAGCAGCTTGGAAGGACTAGCGGGCCGAGAGACCCAGTACTTC. Residues: CASSLEGLAGRETQYF.

This clonotype was observed a handful of times. The CDR3 region is CASRQTGSLSYEQYF. Here the CDR3 DNA reads TGTGCCAGCAGGCAAACAGGATCCCTCTCCTACGAGCAGTACTTC. The chain combines TRBV28 with TRBJ2-7; weak D call: TRBD1 (5 bases). The CDR3 sequence is 15 residues long. Trimming pared 6 bases from V and 0 bases from J, leaving 15 bases between. Germline lookup yields CDR1 MDHEN and CDR2 SYDVKM.

This clonotype turned up a few times. V usage is TRBV28 and J usage is TRBJ2-7; D assignment may be TRBD1 or TRBD2 (5 bases each). V was clipped by 11 bases and J by 5 bases, with 16 bases between them. The V gene's germline CDR1 is MDHEN and CDR2 SYDVKM. The CDR3 spans 12 residues. CDR3 DNA sequence: TGTGCCTCCGGGGACCGCCTCAACGAGCAGTACTTC. Protein sequence: CASGDRLNEQYF. Supplemented by reference TRBV28 and TRBJ2-7, the full variable domain reads DVKVTQSSRYLVKRTGEKVFLECVQDMDHENMFWYRQDPGLGLRLIYFSYDVKMKEKGDIPEGYSVSREKKERFSLILESASTNQTSMYLCASGDRLNEQYFGPGTRLTVT.

This rearrangement joins TRBV5-1 to TRBJ1-3; D is unclear. The length of the CDR3 is 14 residues. Germline CDR1 and CDR2: SGHRS and YFSETQ. The V end was cut by 0 bases, the J end by 0 bases, with 4 bases between. CDR3 amino acids: CASSLADSGNTIYF. The DNA for the CDR3 is TGCGCCAGCAGCTTGGCCGACTCTGGAAACACCATATATTTT.

V usage is TRBV12-5 and J usage is TRBJ2-3; 9 nucleotides line up with TRBD1. There are 15 residues in the CDR3. The V gene's germline CDR1 is LGHNT and CDR2 FRNRAP. Trimming at V came to 6 bases and at J to 4 bases, leaving 8 bases not matched to a gene. Here the CDR3 DNA reads TGTGCTAGTGGAACCGGGACAGGGCTTCCAGATACGCAGTATTTT. Its protein is CASGTGTGLPDTQYF.